The next 7 T cell receptor beta chains were all read from a single sample in a study of cytomegalovirus exposure and HLA in healthy donors. 13 Jbeta primers and 60 Vbeta primers were used for the PCR. Clones were read by immunoSEQ multiplex PCR, and TCRdb kept only the in-frame ones, dropping some. The profile shows roughly 130,000 clones, approximately 79% of them singletons. Sequencing input: PBMCs. Receptors were obtained from a man between 18 and 35 years old in good health and CMV-seronegative.

The J gene is TRBJ1-3, the V gene TRBV4-3; unclear D gene. Looked up from germline, CDR1 is LGHNA and CDR2 is YSLEER. Trimming removed 0 bases from V and 3 bases from J, with 12 bases in between. The CDR3 loop spans 16 amino acids. In nucleotides, the CDR3 is TGCGCCAGCAGCCAAGAAGATGGTGGAGGTGGAAACACCATATATTTT. Translated, it gives CASSQEDGGGGNTIYF.

The chain couples TRBV19 to TRBJ2-5; 8 bases align to TRBD1. The last part of the DNA fits TRBJ2-7 better; the J call may be wrong. The CDR3 is 14 residues long. The germline V gene has CDR1 LNHDA and CDR2 SQIVND (reference sequence). The CDR3 DNA follows: TGTGCCAGTAGTCACGAAGGACAGGGCTACGAGCAGTACTTC. Its translation is CASSHEGQGYEQYF.

The chain joins TRBV27 to TRBJ2-2; 13 bases are a match to TRBD2. J gave up 3 bases and V 3 bases, and 7 bases lay outside the gene matches. CDR1 is MNHEY and CDR2 is SMNVEV in the germline V gene (reference sequence). The CDR3 is 18 amino acids. The CDR3 sequence is CASSLVLAGGPYTGELFF. CDR3 nucleotide sequence: TGTGCCAGCAGTTTGGTACTAGCGGGGGGGCCATACACCGGGGAGCTGTTTTTT.

The chain couples TRBV29-1 to TRBJ2-7; 10 bases agree with TRBD1. This CDR3 has 15 amino acids. V dropped 2 bases and J dropped 2; count of bases not matched to a gene: 6. Germline values: CDR1 SQVTM, CDR2 ANQGSEA. CDR3 DNA sequence: TGCAGCGTTGAACTGGGACAGGGGTCGACCTACGAGCAGTACTTC. Translation: CSVELGQGSTYEQYF.

This chain links TRBV5-6 with TRBJ1-4, with a weak D call TRBD1 (5 bases). Trimming left V 2 bases short and J 0 bases short, with 8 bases between. The CDR3 extends over 15 amino acids. Germline-derived CDR1 and CDR2 are SGHDT and YYEEEE. The CDR3 DNA reads TGTGCCAGCAGCTTACAGGTTGCAACTAATGAAAAACTGTTTTTT. Translated, it gives CASSLQVATNEKLFF. Supplemented by reference TRBV5-6 and TRBJ1-4, the full variable domain reads DAGVTQSPTHLIKTRGQQVTLRCSPKSGHDTVSWYQQALGQGPQFIFQYYEEEERQRGNFPDRFSGHQFPNYSSELNVNALLLGDSALYLCASSLQVATNEKLFFGSGTQLSVL.

Of note for this clone: One end of the junction varies from germline; a read error may be responsible. J is TRBJ2-6 and V is TRBV13; D is ambiguous. From germline, CDR1 is PRHDT and CDR2 FYEKMQ (reference sequence). CDR3 size: 13 residues. The CDR3 is CASSLTGPNVLTF. The CDR3 DNA follows: TGTGCCAGCAGCTTAACTGGGCCCAACGTCCTGACTTTC.

The rearrangement joins TRBV15 to TRBJ1-5; D remains ambiguous. Germline V gene sequence: CDR1 LNHNV, CDR2 YYDKDF (reference sequence). Trimming took off 1 base at V and 3 bases at J, with 4 bases between the two ends. The CDR3 consists of 13 residues. CDR3 coding DNA: TGTGCCACCAGCAGAGTCTTCAATCAGCCCCAGCATTTT. This codes for CATSRVFNQPQHF.